These 7 T cell receptor beta chains came from one sample sequenced in a study of CD8+ T cells in alopecia areata. Treatment given: oral pan-JAK inhibitor, 5-10 mg twice daily. The sequencing template was cDNA reverse transcribed from extracted RNA. This table comes from immunoSEQ multiplex PCR, and its TCRdb copy is limited to in-frame clones, with some not included. The table lists about 140,000 clones, 70% to 90% of them singletons. Sequencing used CD8+ T cells sorted from blood, obtained at week 4, from a patient treated with tofacitinib. Source of these receptors: a human donor with alopecia areata.

This chain connects TRBV5-4 to TRBJ2-6; D may be TRBD1 or TRBD2 (5 bases each). V was cut by 0 bases and J by 4 bases, with 14 bases left in between. Germline CDR1 is SGHNT and CDR2 is YYREEE (reference sequence). The CDR3 sequence is 17 residues long. The CDR3 DNA reads TGTGCCAGCAGCTTGGGCGCCGAGGGGTCAGGGGCCAACGTCCTGACTTTC. Translated: CASSLGAEGSGANVLTF.

The V and J genes are TRBV7-9 and TRBJ2-2; 8 bases are shared with TRBD1. J lost 8 bases, V lost 3 bases, and 5 bases had no gene match. The CDR3 covers 14 residues. Germline V lookup: CDR1 SEHNR, CDR2 FQNEAQ (reference sequence). CDR3 bases: TGTGCCAGCAGCTTCGGGACAGGCACAGGGGAGCTGTTTTTT. This gives the protein CASSFGTGTGELFF.

The rearrangement links TRBV29-1 to TRBJ2-5; TRBD1 or TRBD2 may be the D gene (5 bases each). The J call is in doubt because the DNA end fits TRBJ2-7 better. The CDR3 has 11 amino acids. CDR1 SQVTM and CDR2 ANQGSEA come from the germline V gene. CDR3 amino acids: CSVLQGPEQYF. As DNA, the CDR3 is TGCAGCGTCCTTCAGGGACCCGAGCAGTACTTC.

The chain recombines TRBV27 with TRBJ1-1, with 7 bases matching TRBD1. Germline V gene lookup returns CDR1 MNHEY and CDR2 SMNVEV (reference sequence). The CDR3 has 12 residues. V shed 8 bases and J 5 bases; nucleotides not matched to a gene: 5. CDR3: CASGGGGTEAFF. In DNA form, the CDR3 reads TGTGCCAGCGGAGGGGGCGGGACTGAAGCTTTCTTT.

The rearrangement joins TRBV6-1 to TRBJ1-2; no clear D. Germline lookup yields CDR1 MNHNS and CDR2 SASEGT. The CDR3 spans 11 residues. Trimming cost V 4 bases and J 13 bases, with 13 bases left between them. The CDR3 nucleotides are TGTGCCAGCAGTGTAGGAGTTGCGGGCACCTTC. This codes for CASSVGVAGTF.

A few counts support this clone. The chain recombines TRBV23-1 with TRBJ2-5; the D gene could be TRBD1 or TRBD2 (6 bases each). TRBV23-1 is known as an ORF, though its function is uncertain. With 8 bases removed from V and 4 bases from J, the gap between germline ends came to 17 bases. The CDR3 is 14 residues long. CDR3 protein: CASSDRRGGETQYF. CDR3 nucleotides: TGCGCCAGCTCCGACAGGAGGGGTGGAGAGACCCAGTACTTC.

The chain is built from TRBV11-2 and TRBJ2-4, with 9 positions matching TRBD1. Germline CDR1 SGHAT, CDR2 FQNNGV. This CDR3 region has 14 residues. After removal of 4 bases from V and 12 bases from J, the junction contained 10 bases not matched to a gene. CDR3 bases: TGTGCCAGCAGCTACAGGGGACAGGGCGGAGATCAGTACTTC. Protein sequence: CASSYRGQGGDQYF.